The 20 T cell receptor beta chains given below trace back to one sample, sequenced in a study of response to subunit inactivated influenza vaccine. TCRdb itself ran the RT-PCR reads through MiXCR, one entry per CDR3 protein. The repertoire holds 500,000 to 700,000 distinct CDR3 sequences, with under 25% as singletons. These data were also filed under a second study, of T cells expressing NK-cell markers. That paper adds: Synthesis of TCR beta cDNA relied on 5'RACE template switching carrying UMIs.

Sequenced here: CD4+ T cells sorted from PBMCs, sampled about 12 days after vaccination. The source is a man over 45 who received an inactivated influenza vaccine.

There are a few counts of this clonotype. This chain uses TRBV20-1 with TRBJ2-7, with 7 bases matching TRBD1. CDR3 length: 14 amino acids. Germline loops: CDR1 DFQATT, CDR2 SNEGSKA (reference sequence). Trimming cost V 3 bases and J 0 bases; bases outside gene matches: 5. CDR3 sequence (DNA): TGCAGTGCTAGCCGAACAGGGGACTCCTACGAGCAGTACTTC. Translated: CSASRTGDSYEQYF.

This clonotype was picked up a small number of times. As DNA, the CDR3 is TGCGCCAGCAGCTTGGAAGGCGAATTTGAGCAGTTCTTC. The encoded protein is CASSLEGEFEQFF. The chain couples TRBV5-1 to TRBJ2-1, with D unresolved. Germline-derived CDR1 and CDR2 are SGHRS and YFSETQ. The germline V and J ends were trimmed by 0 bases and 9 bases, with 10 bases remaining between them. The CDR3 is 13 amino acids.

This clonotype has more than one count but fewer than ten. The chain couples TRBV5-1 to TRBJ2-3; the match to TRBD2 covers 8 bases. CDR3 length: 16 residues. V shed 0 bases and J 2 bases; nucleotides not matched to a gene: 5. Germline values: CDR1 SGHRS, CDR2 YFSETQ. In DNA, the CDR3 is TGCGCCAGCAGCTTGGCCTTAGCGGGGCCCACAGATACGCAGTATTTT. Protein: CASSLALAGPTDTQYF.

In this sample, this clonotype turned up a few times. The rearrangement uses TRBV7-2 and TRBJ1-2; D unresolved. CDR1 is SGHTA and CDR2 is FQGNSA in the germline V gene. V shed 1 base and J shed 4 bases, with 7 bases lying between them. CDR3 length: 13 amino acids. The CDR3 DNA sequence: TGTGCCAGCAGCTTAGGCCCAATCTATGGCTACACCTTC. The encoded protein is CASSLGPIYGYTF.

This clonotype was seen ten or more times. V gene TRBV18 combines with J gene TRBJ2-1; 7 nucleotides match TRBD2. After removal of 1 base from V and 5 bases from J, the junction contained 5 bases not matched to a gene. In germline, CDR1 is KGHSH, CDR2 LQKENI. The CDR3 length is 15 residues. The CDR3 region has the DNA TGTGCCAGCTCACCACGGCGCGGGGGAAACAATGAGCAGTTCTTC. Translating it yields CASSPRRGGNNEQFF.

This clonotype was counted a few times. The chain combines TRBV6-2 or TRBV6-3 with TRBJ2-1, with 11 bases fitting TRBD2. The CDR3 contains 16 residues. Germline V gene lookup returns CDR1 MNHEY and CDR2 SVGEGT. Trimming at V came to 6 bases and at J to 4 bases, leaving 8 bases not matched to a gene. The DNA of the CDR3 is TGTGCCAGCAGCCCTAAGACTAGCGGGGCTTACAATGAGCAGTTCTTC. It specifies CASSPKTSGAYNEQFF.

The chain joins TRBV10-3 to TRBJ2-1, with D possibly TRBD1 on 7 matching bases. The CDR3 extends over 15 amino acids. Germline values: CDR1 ENHRY, CDR2 SYGVKD. The V end lost 6 bases, the J end lost 8 bases, and 20 bases lay between the germline ends. Here the CDR3 DNA reads TGTGCCATCAGGCTAGGAGGAGGGGGCCTAGATGAGCAGTTCTTC. Residues: CAIRLGGGGLDEQFF.

This rearrangement joins TRBV20-1 to TRBJ2-7; no firm D call. Germline CDR1 and CDR2: DFQATT and SNEGSKA (reference sequence). The V and J ends lost 1 base and 2 bases respectively, with 21 bases between them. The CDR3 totals 17 residues. CDR3 nucleotide sequence: TGCAGTGCTAGAGGCCACGGAGATCGCGCCCTACCCTACGAGCAGTACTTC. Protein: CSARGHGDRALPYEQYF.

The genes are TRBV20-1 and TRBJ1-1; D ambiguous. V was pared by 3 bases and J by 9 bases, with 17 bases between. Germline V gives CDR1 DFQATT, CDR2 SNEGSKA (reference sequence). This CDR3 comprises 13 residues. As DNA, the CDR3 is TGCAGTGCTAGGGTCCCTTGGGAGACACAAGCTTTCTTT. Encoded protein: CSARVPWETQAFF.

This clonotype occurred once. This rearrangement joins TRBV3-1 to TRBJ2-2, with D perhaps matching TRBD1 (6 bases). Germline V gene data show CDR1 as LGHDT and CDR2 as YNNKEL (reference sequence). Trimming removed 5 bases at V and 4 bases at J, with 11 bases between. The CDR3 consists of 14 residues. The CDR3 loop is CASSSRTVTGELFF. The CDR3 nucleotides read TGTGCCAGCAGCTCTCGGACAGTCACCGGGGAGCTGTTTTTT. Drawing the rest from reference TRBV3-1 and TRBJ2-2, the complete variable domain is DTAVSQTPKYLVTQMGNDKSIKCEQNLGHDTMYWYKQDSKKFLKIMFSYNNKELIINETVPNRFSPKSPDKAHLNLHINSLELGDSAVYFCASSSRTVTGELFFGEGSRLTVL.

The chain recombines TRBV7-2 with TRBJ2-1; D is undetermined. Germline CDR1 and CDR2: SGHTA and FQGNSA. V was shortened by 5 bases and J by 5 bases, with 13 bases between the two germline ends. CDR3 length equals 14 residues. This chain's CDR3 is CASSLSMTDNEQFF. CDR3 bases: TGTGCCAGCAGCCTATCCATGACCGACAATGAGCAGTTCTTC.

This clonotype is a singleton in its sample. This chain uses TRBV4-3 with TRBJ2-1; no definite D call. V shed 2 bases and J shed 0 bases, with 14 bases lying between them. This CDR3 contains 17 residues. Germline V gene sequence: CDR1 LGHNA, CDR2 YSLEER. The CDR3 sequence is CASSQYVIGSSYNEQFF. DNA for the CDR3: TGCGCCAGCAGCCAATATGTAATAGGTTCCTCCTACAATGAGCAGTTCTTC.

This sequence joins TRBV11-2 and TRBJ2-3; TRBD2 might be the D (5 bases). This CDR3 comprises 18 residues. Germline V gene lookup returns CDR1 SGHAT and CDR2 FQNNGV. V lost 5 bases, J lost 0 bases, and 21 bases lay in between. The CDR3 sequence is CASSPRSLRVSSTDTQYF. For the CDR3, the DNA is TGTGCCAGCAGCCCTAGGTCTTTGCGGGTATCTAGCACAGATACGCAGTATTTT.

The chain combines TRBV20-1 with TRBJ2-5; a weak D match, TRBD2 (5 bases). Deletions cut 5 bases from V and 0 bases from J, with 19 bases between. This CDR3 has 16 residues. The germline gives CDR1 DFQATT, CDR2 SNEGSKA (reference sequence). DNA of the CDR3: TGCAGTGCTTCAAACACGTTAACTAGGTACCAAGAGACCCAGTACTTC. Translated: CSASNTLTRYQETQYF.

The V call is TRBV15, the J call TRBJ2-5; TRBD2 matches 7 bases. Germline-derived CDR1 and CDR2 are LNHNV and YYDKDF (reference sequence). The J segment lost 5 bases and the V segment lost 1 base, leaving 10 bases of the junction unmatched. The CDR3 is 16 residues long. The CDR3 nucleotides read TGTGCCACCAGCAGAGGAGCGGGAATAGGTTGGGAGACCCAGTACTTC. It yields the protein CATSRGAGIGWETQYF.

There are a few counts of this clonotype. This chain uses TRBV20-1 with TRBJ2-1, with 10 bases matching TRBD2. Trimming removed 6 bases from V and 0 bases from J; junction bases left unmatched: 5. Per the germline V gene, CDR1 is DFQATT and CDR2 is SNEGSKA (reference sequence). The CDR3 spans 15 residues. The CDR3 coding sequence is TGCAGTGCAAGCGGGGGGGGCCGCTCCTACAATGAGCAGTTCTTC. It yields the protein CSASGGGRSYNEQFF.

This clonotype was counted at least ten times. The chain recombines TRBV20-1 with TRBJ2-1; D gene unclear. The CDR3 spans 14 residues. Germline CDR1 and CDR2: DFQATT and SNEGSKA (reference sequence). Trimming removed 3 bases from V and 1 base from J, with 10 bases in between. CDR3: CSARGLGSYNEQFF. The CDR3 DNA sequence: TGCAGTGCTAGGGGGTTGGGGTCCTACAATGAGCAGTTCTTC.

This chain connects TRBV7-7 to TRBJ2-3; D remains ambiguous. Germline CDR1 is SSHAT and CDR2 is FNYEAQ (reference sequence). This CDR3 comprises 15 residues. The V end lost 5 bases, the J end lost 2 bases, and 14 bases lay between the germline ends. The CDR3 sequence is CASSLSGHITDTQYF. The CDR3 bases are TGTGCCAGCAGCCTATCCGGGCATATCACAGATACGCAGTATTTT.

V usage is TRBV20-1 and J usage is TRBJ1-1; a possible D gene is TRBD1 (5 bases). Deletions cut 5 bases from V and 4 bases from J, with 17 bases between. Germline values: CDR1 DFQATT, CDR2 SNEGSKA (reference sequence). This CDR3 spans 14 amino acids. The CDR3 coding sequence is TGCAGTGCTGTCGACACGGGGCTCCGCACTGAAGCTTTCTTT. Protein: CSAVDTGLRTEAFF.

The rearrangement links TRBV7-8 to TRBJ2-2; D ambiguous. The V end was cut by 4 bases, the J end by 1 base, with 13 bases between. The germline V gene has CDR1 SGHVS and CDR2 FQNEAQ. The CDR3 consists of 16 residues. CDR3 nucleotides: TGTGCCAGCAGCTCCCGGGCCCCCCGGAACACCGGGGAGCTGTTTTTT. It specifies CASSSRAPRNTGELFF.